This passage covers 29 T cell receptor beta chains from one sample sequenced in a study of OX40 agonist ivuxolimab in advanced cancers. The data were produced by immunoSEQ multiplex PCR, yet TCRdb's version contains in-frame clones alone and is incomplete. The table has approximately 23,000 clones, roughly nine tenths seen once. The material was CD4+ or CD8+ T cells sorted from blood, obtained in a trial of the OX40 agonist ivuxolimab. The origin of the receptors is an adult with an advanced solid tumor such as melanoma, head and neck, liver or kidney cancer.

This chain connects TRBV28 to TRBJ1-4; 7 nucleotides match TRBD1. With V trimmed by 5 bases and J by 8 bases, 11 bases remained unmatched. This CDR3 is 15 amino acids long. CDR1 is MDHEN and CDR2 is SYDVKM in the germline V gene. The CDR3 loop is CASSINRGRYEKLFF. The CDR3 bases are TGTGCCAGCAGTATTAACAGGGGAAGATACGAAAAACTGTTTTTT.

The table lists this clone with a count of one. CDR3 protein: CASSLPGLGYNEQFF. The DNA for the CDR3 is TGTGCCAGCAGTTTACCGGGACTAGGGTACAATGAGCAGTTCTTC. V is TRBV28 and J is TRBJ2-1; 8 positions agree with TRBD2. The germline V gene has CDR1 MDHEN and CDR2 SYDVKM. J was trimmed by 4 bases and V by 2 bases; bases with no gene match: 4. This CDR3 spans 15 amino acids.

Only a few counts were recorded for this clone. The chain recombines TRBV27 with TRBJ2-1, with TRBD2 matching 14 bases. CDR3 length equals 16 residues. V gave up 7 bases and J gave up 7 bases; unmatched junction bases: 9. Germline loops: CDR1 MNHEY, CDR2 SMNVEV (reference sequence). The chain's CDR3 is CASKTSGTSGSNEQFF. CDR3 in DNA: TGTGCCAGCAAGACATCTGGGACTAGCGGGAGTAATGAGCAGTTCTTC.

V is TRBV27 and J is TRBJ1-1; a weak D match, TRBD1 (6 bases). The CDR3 is made up of 12 amino acids. The germline CDR1 and CDR2 sequences are MNHEY and SMNVEV (reference sequence). The ends were cut back, 10 bases at V and 7 bases at J, with 16 bases in the middle. CDR3 sequence: CATGEGGIEAFF. In DNA form, the CDR3 reads TGTGCCACCGGGGAGGGGGGAATTGAAGCTTTCTTT.

This rearrangement joins TRBV5-6 to TRBJ2-7; 8 bases agree with TRBD2. After removal of 3 bases from V and 0 bases from J, the junction contained 11 bases not matched to a gene. The CDR3 spans 17 residues. Germline-derived CDR1 and CDR2 are SGHDT and YYEEEE. The CDR3 sequence is CASSSTFGGALSYEQYF. CDR3 DNA: TGTGCCAGCAGCTCCACCTTCGGGGGGGCTCTCTCCTACGAGCAGTACTTC.

The V gene is TRBV28, the J gene TRBJ2-2, with 7 bases identical to TRBD1. Unmatched junction bases numbered 13, after V lost 7 bases and J lost 5 bases. The CDR3 sequence is 16 residues long. In germline, CDR1 is MDHEN, CDR2 SYDVKM. The CDR3 reads CASTTDGRQGTGELFF. Written as DNA, the CDR3 is TGTGCCAGCACCACTGATGGACGACAGGGTACCGGGGAGCTGTTTTTT. Full variable domain (missing parts from reference TRBV28 and TRBJ2-2): DVKVTQSSRYLVKRTGEKVFLECVQDMDHENMFWYRQDPGLGLRLIYFSYDVKMKEKGDIPEGYSVSREKKERFSLILESASTNQTSMYLCASTTDGRQGTGELFFGEGSRLTVL.

Only one count was recorded for this clone. The chain recombines TRBV10-2 with TRBJ2-5; D possibly corresponds to TRBD2 (5 bases). Trimming left V 0 bases short and J 1 base short, with 12 bases between. The CDR3 contains 16 residues. Germline CDR1 is WSHSY and CDR2 is SAAADI. CDR3 amino acids: CASSESSSRVQETQYF. Here the CDR3 DNA reads TGCGCCAGCAGTGAGTCTTCTAGCCGGGTCCAAGAGACCCAGTACTTC.

The chain has TRBV2 and TRBJ1-1, with a tentative D call TRBD1 (5 bases). V was cut by 6 bases and J by 5 bases, with 16 bases left in between. CDR1 SNHLY and CDR2 FYNNEI come from the germline V gene. The CDR3 totals 14 residues. The CDR3 region is CASSPKGRRTEAFF. DNA for the CDR3: TGTGCCAGCAGCCCCAAGGGGCGTCGGACTGAAGCTTTCTTT. Combining the CDR3 with reference TRBV2 and TRBJ1-1 gives the whole variable domain EPEVTQTPSHQVTQMGQEVILRCVPISNHLYFYWYRQILGQKVEFLVSFYNNEISEKSEIFDDQFSVERPDGSNFTLKIRSTKLEDSAMYFCASSPKGRRTEAFFGQGTRLTVV.

This chain connects TRBV19 to TRBJ2-1, with 8 bases aligning to TRBD1. The V and J ends lost 5 bases and 4 bases, in that order; junction bases with no gene match: 7. The CDR3 sequence is 15 residues long. The germline gives CDR1 LNHDA, CDR2 SQIVND (reference sequence). CDR3 in DNA: TGTGCCAGTAGTCTGGGACAGGAGACGTACAATGAGCAGTTCTTC. Translated, it gives CASSLGQETYNEQFF.

This clone was detected once. The rearrangement links TRBV4-2 to TRBJ1-4, with a possible D match to TRBD1 (6 bases). CDR3 length: 13 residues. Germline lookup yields CDR1 LGHNA and CDR2 YNFKEQ. With 1 base removed from V and 12 bases from J, the gap between germline ends came to 12 bases. The CDR3 is CASSQGSQGELFF. CDR3 in DNA: TGTGCCAGCAGCCAAGGGTCACAGGGCGAACTGTTTTTT.

The genes are TRBV28 and TRBJ1-2; 10 bases fit TRBD1. The CDR3 runs 17 residues. Germline CDR1 reads MDHEN; CDR2 reads SYDVKM. V was pared by 5 bases and J by 0 bases, with 9 bases of the junction left unmatched. In DNA, the CDR3 is TGTGCCAGCAGTACTTTAGGACAGGGGGGAACTAACTATGGCTACACCTTC. Protein sequence: CASSTLGQGGTNYGYTF.

The V call is TRBV2, the J call TRBJ1-5, with D possibly being TRBD1 (5 bases). The V and J ends lost 3 bases and 4 bases respectively, with 7 bases between them. The CDR3 totals 13 residues. CDR1 is SNHLY and CDR2 is FYNNEI in the germline V gene. The CDR3 DNA reads TGTGCCAGCAGTGAGTGGGGGAATCAGCCCCAGCATTTT. It yields the protein CASSEWGNQPQHF.

The rearrangement joins TRBV10-3 to TRBJ1-1; TRBD1 might be the D (5 bases). CDR3 length: 14 residues. The germline V gene encodes CDR1 ENHRY and CDR2 SYGVKD. V was shortened by 6 bases and J by 2 bases, with 13 bases between the two germline ends. CDR3: CAIRGVTANTEAFF. CDR3 DNA sequence: TGTGCCATCAGGGGGGTGACGGCTAACACTGAAGCTTTCTTT.

V usage is TRBV10-3 and J usage is TRBJ1-1; weak D call: TRBD1 (5 bases). Germline values: CDR1 ENHRY, CDR2 SYGVKD. CDR3 length equals 15 residues. V was cut by 10 bases and J by 0 bases, with 18 bases left in between. For the CDR3, the DNA is TGTGCCACCCAGAGGGGCAATGACATGAACACTGAAGCTTTCTTT. This gives the protein CATQRGNDMNTEAFF.

The chain combines TRBV23-1 with TRBJ2-3; D perhaps matches TRBD1 (5 bases). TRBV23-1 is known as an ORF, though its function is uncertain. V shed 6 bases and J shed 0 bases, with 31 bases lying between them. The CDR3 contains 21 residues. CDR3 sequence: CASRVGAKRRSEPSSTDTQYF. The CDR3 nucleotides are TGCGCCAGCAGGGTAGGGGCCAAGCGACGGTCAGAACCTTCTAGCACAGATACGCAGTATTTT.

This chain connects TRBV13 to TRBJ2-1; 9 nucleotides match TRBD2. V trimming: 8 bases; J trimming: 4 bases; junction bases outside the gene matches: 9. Germline lookup yields CDR1 PRHDT and CDR2 FYEKMQ (reference sequence). CDR3 length: 15 amino acids. In DNA form, the CDR3 reads TGTGCCAGCGGTTTCCGACTAGCGGCATACAATGAGCAGTTCTTC. The encoded protein is CASGFRLAAYNEQFF.

The V and J genes are TRBV7-2 and TRBJ2-7; D unresolved. Trimming pared 2 bases from V and 3 bases from J, leaving 11 bases between. Germline CDR1 and CDR2: SGHTA and FQGNSA. This CDR3 is 14 amino acids long. The CDR3 here is CASSLIAAGYEQYF. The DNA for the CDR3 is TGTGCCAGCAGCTTAATCGCGGCTGGCTACGAGCAGTACTTC.

The chain has TRBV6-6 and TRBJ2-7, with D tentatively TRBD1 (5 bases). The CDR3 has 12 residues. Trimming removed 6 bases from V and 7 bases from J, with 13 bases in between. Per the germline V gene, CDR1 is MNHNY and CDR2 is SVGAGI (reference sequence). The CDR3 DNA reads as TGTGCCAGCAGAGGGGCTCTGGGGGAGCAGTACTTC. It is translated as CASRGALGEQYF.

This clone came up a few times. The genes are TRBV7-9 and TRBJ2-7; TRBD1 matches at 8 bases. CDR3 length: 17 residues. Germline V gene sequence: CDR1 SEHNR, CDR2 FQNEAQ (reference sequence). Unmatched junction bases numbered 16, after V lost 5 bases and J lost 4 bases. This CDR3 is CASSPPPGQGRAYEQYF. CDR3 in DNA: TGTGCCAGCAGCCCCCCACCCGGACAGGGCCGAGCGTACGAGCAGTACTTC.

The gene calls are TRBV9 and TRBJ2-7, with 8 positions matching TRBD2. V shed 3 bases, J shed 5 bases, and the junction held 7 bases outside the gene matches. The CDR3 covers 14 residues. Germline lookup yields CDR1 SGDLS and CDR2 YYNGEE. The CDR3 reads CASSDPGGGDEQYF. Here the CDR3 DNA reads TGTGCCAGCAGCGACCCGGGGGGGGGCGACGAGCAGTACTTC. Drawing the rest from reference TRBV9 and TRBJ2-7, the complete variable domain is DSGVTQTPKHLITATGQRVTLRCSPRSGDLSVYWYQQSLDQGLQFLIQYYNGEERAKGNILERFSAQQFPDLHSELNLSSLELGDSALYFCASSDPGGGDEQYFGPGTRLTVT.

The V and J genes are TRBV2 and TRBJ2-6; maybe TRBD1 (5 bases). Trimming left V 7 bases short and J 2 bases short, with 6 bases between. The CDR3 runs 13 residues. The V gene's germline CDR1 is SNHLY and CDR2 FYNNEI. CDR3 residues: CASIRAGANVLTF. The CDR3 DNA follows: TGTGCCAGCATCAGGGCTGGGGCCAACGTCCTGACTTTC.

In DNA, the CDR3 is TGTGCCAGCAGTCCTGCCTTCTTTGGAGCGACAAAAAAAGGCTACACCTTC. Translated, it gives CASSPAFFGATKKGYTF. This rearrangement joins TRBV28 to TRBJ1-2; D unresolved. V was cut by 5 bases and J by 8 bases, with 27 bases left in between. CDR3 size: 17 residues. Germline V gene data show CDR1 as MDHEN and CDR2 as SYDVKM.

The rearrangement joins TRBV28 to TRBJ2-7; TRBD2 agrees at 16 bases. Germline CDR1 MDHEN, CDR2 SYDVKM. Trimming took 6 bases from V and 1 from J; bases not matched to a gene: 12. The CDR3 is 19 residues long. CDR3 in amino acids: CASSSTGTSGRAGSYEQYF. The CDR3 coding sequence is TGTGCCAGCAGCTCAACCGGGACTAGCGGGAGGGCCGGGTCCTACGAGCAGTACTTC.

This sequence joins TRBV11-3 and TRBJ1-4, with a tentative D call TRBD1 (5 bases). Trimming removed 5 bases from V and 0 bases from J, with 13 bases in between. This CDR3 region has 16 residues. From germline, CDR1 is SGHNT and CDR2 YENEEA. This CDR3 is CASSISQGPTNEKLFF. CDR3 nucleotides: TGTGCCAGCAGCATCTCTCAGGGTCCAACTAATGAAAAACTGTTTTTT.

The chain combines TRBV7-8 with TRBJ2-7, with 12 positions matching TRBD2. With 3 bases clipped from V and 3 bases from J, the junction kept 3 bases outside the gene matches. Germline lookup yields CDR1 SGHVS and CDR2 FQNEAQ. The CDR3 is 15 residues long. The CDR3 DNA reads TGTGCCAGCAGCTTCCGGACTAGCGGGAACTACGAGCAGTACTTC. It specifies CASSFRTSGNYEQYF.

V usage is TRBV27 and J usage is TRBJ2-7; tentative D call: TRBD2 (6 bases). CDR1 is MNHEY, CDR2 SMNVEV, per germline (reference sequence). V was pared by 3 bases and J by 9 bases, with 18 bases between. CDR3 length: 14 residues. The CDR3 region is CASSFALDYPRQYF. The CDR3 nucleotides read TGTGCCAGCAGTTTCGCGCTGGACTACCCTCGGCAGTACTTC.

This chain connects TRBV2 to TRBJ1-5, with a possible D match to TRBD1 (6 bases). The CDR3 sequence is 14 residues long. The germline gives CDR1 SNHLY, CDR2 FYNNEI. V dropped 7 bases and J dropped 4 bases, with 14 bases sitting between them. The chain's CDR3 is CASKAPGDNQPQHF. The CDR3, as DNA: TGTGCCAGCAAGGCCCCAGGGGATAATCAGCCCCAGCATTTT.

This clone showed up just a few times. V is TRBV7-9 and J is TRBJ1-1; possible D gene TRBD1, 5 bases. CDR1 is SEHNR and CDR2 is FQNEAQ in the germline V gene (reference sequence). Trimming took off 3 bases at V and 4 bases at J, with 9 bases between the two ends. The CDR3 consists of 13 residues. The CDR3 spells CASSLGPVTEAFF. The CDR3 DNA follows: TGTGCCAGCAGCTTGGGGCCTGTCACTGAAGCTTTCTTT.

This clone showed up just once. The V and J genes are TRBV5-1 and TRBJ2-7; no clear D gene. Germline CDR1 SGHRS, CDR2 YFSETQ. Trimming removed 0 bases from V and 0 bases from J, with 10 bases in between. The CDR3 is 15 amino acids. The CDR3 sequence: CASSLEGRYSYEQYF. CDR3 nucleotides: TGCGCCAGCAGCTTGGAAGGACGGTACTCCTACGAGCAGTACTTC.